The source of this TCR beta chain is a study of beta chain features in type 1 diabetes. Study details: Healthy donors, compared against patients, showed similar age, gender and cell yields. Study outcomes and limitations: For patients, the naive, central memory and Treg TCRB repertoires appeared more alike than for healthy donors. When VDJ junctions were examined, type 1 diabetes patients showed fewer insertions and more deletions.

V lost 2 bases, J lost 13 bases, and 17 bases lay in between. The CDR3 contains 12 residues. Germline V gene sequence: CDR1 SQVTM, CDR2 ANQGSEA. A few counts support this clone. Its target is not known. cDNA synthesis used the whole RNA isolate, giving expressed TCRB sequences. Stem cell-like memory T cell samples averaged about 1 million reads. Sequenced by immunoSEQ multiplex PCR; TCRdb stores in-frame clones only, minus some. The sample shows 10,000 to 15,000 clones, under 50% of them seen only once. The TCR sequence derives from a man between 18 and 35 years old in good health. The rearrangement uses TRBV29-1 and TRBJ1-2; D call uncertain. The material sequenced was stem cell memory CD4+ T cells from blood. CDR3 residues: CSVEYLSAGVTF. In nucleotides, the CDR3 is TGCAGCGTTGAATACCTTTCGGCCGGGGTCACCTTC.